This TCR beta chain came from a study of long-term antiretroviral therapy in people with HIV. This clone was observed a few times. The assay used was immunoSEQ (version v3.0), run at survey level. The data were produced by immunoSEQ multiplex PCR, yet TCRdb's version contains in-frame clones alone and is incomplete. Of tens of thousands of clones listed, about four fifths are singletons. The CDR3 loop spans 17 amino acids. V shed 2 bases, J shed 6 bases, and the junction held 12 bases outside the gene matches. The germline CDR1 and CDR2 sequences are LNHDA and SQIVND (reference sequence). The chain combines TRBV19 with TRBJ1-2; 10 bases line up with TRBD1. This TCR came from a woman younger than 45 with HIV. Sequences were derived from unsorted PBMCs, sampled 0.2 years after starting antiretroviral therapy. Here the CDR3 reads CASSINRDRGLRDGYTF. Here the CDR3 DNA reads TGTGCCAGTAGTATAAACCGGGACAGGGGCCTTCGGGATGGCTACACCTTC.